These 5 T cell receptor beta chains were sequenced from one sample in a study of early T cells in non-severe SARS-CoV-2 infection (dated by TCRdb to about 2021). The library was generated by 5' RACE. Instrument used: NextSeq 500. TCRdb's own reprocessing of the public reads used fastp at Q25 and MiXCR and kept productive beta chains. Records with the same CDR3 protein are collapsed into one entry carrying the most frequent genes and DNA. This sample holds more than 25,000 distinct CDR3 sequences; less than 6% were observed only once. The leading ten clones occupy approximately 5% of the sample. The specimen was whole blood, collected at baseline. The receptor source for this set is an adult who was a healthcare worker with PCR-confirmed SARS-CoV-2 infection or an uninfected control (not recorded which).

This clonotype was seen many times. CDR3 nucleotide sequence: TGTGCCAGCAGCGAATGGGCTCAGGGCGATAATGGCTACACCTTC. Its translation: CASSEWAQGDNGYTF. The chain recombines TRBV7-9 with TRBJ1-2; D is possibly TRBD1 (5 bases). Germline CDR1 reads SEHNR; CDR2 reads FQNEAQ (reference sequence). V was cut by 5 bases and J by 6 bases, with 19 bases left in between. The CDR3 extends over 15 amino acids.

This clonotype was picked up many times. This chain uses TRBV28 with TRBJ2-1, with a possible D match to TRBD2 (6 bases). Trimming removed 5 bases from V and 7 bases from J, with 18 bases in between. CDR1 and CDR2 from the germline V gene are MDHEN and SYDVKM. This CDR3 spans 15 amino acids. The CDR3 bases are TGTGCCAGCAGTCCCCGGGACTTCCCTTATAATGAGCAGTTCTTC. It yields the protein CASSPRDFPYNEQFF.

This clonotype was detected a few times. The chain carries TRBV7-2 and TRBJ1-4; D is undetermined. This CDR3 is 13 amino acids long. Trimming took off 0 bases at V and 8 bases at J, with 7 bases between the two ends. Looked up from germline, CDR1 is SGHTA and CDR2 is FQGNSA. CDR3 coding DNA: TGTGCCAGCAGCTTAGCCGCTAGAGAAAAACTGTTTTTT. This translates into CASSLAAREKLFF.

The V and J genes are TRBV27 and TRBJ2-7; 13 bases agree with TRBD2. Germline assignment: CDR1 MNHEY and CDR2 SMNVEV (reference sequence). V shed 4 bases and J 3 bases; nucleotides not matched to a gene: 18. This CDR3 contains 20 residues. The DNA of the CDR3 is TGTGCCAGCAGTTCCCTACTCCCGGGACTAGCGGGGCATGGGGACTACGAGCAGTACTTC. Protein: CASSSLLPGLAGHGDYEQYF.

Ten or more counts support this clonotype. This sequence joins TRBV7-2 and TRBJ2-5, with D possibly TRBD1 on 5 matching bases. Germline V gives CDR1 SGHTA, CDR2 FQGNSA. The CDR3 covers 14 residues. V shed 10 bases and J shed 0 bases, with 15 bases lying between them. The CDR3 DNA reads TGTGCCATTATGTACAGGCAATACCAAGAGACCCAGTACTTC. Translation gives CAIMYRQYQETQYF.